A selection of T cell receptor beta chains follows, all from one sample in a study of monozygotic twins with inflammatory bowel disease. TCRdb processed the 5' RACE reads again and assigns one entry to each CDR3 protein, with no DNA. The sample features 200,000 to 250,000 distinct CDR3 sequences, with around 1.5% in its top ten. The sample taken for sequencing was blood. These receptors all stem from a human donor with ulcerative colitis or Crohn's disease, or a healthy co-twin of an affected twin (not recorded which). Each CDR3 is given with its conserved first and last residue.

J gene: TRBJ2-1; V gene: TRBV7-9; CDR3 protein: CASSTEILRQGYEQFF
J gene: TRBJ1-5; V gene: TRBV20-1; CDR3 protein: CSARAQGVVSQPQHF
J gene: TRBJ2-3; V gene: TRBV6-5; CDR3 protein: CASSYSGGLMGDTQYF
J gene: TRBJ2-3; V gene: TRBV5-1; CDR3 protein: CASVPTAQFTDTQYF
J gene: TRBJ1-6; V gene: TRBV2; CDR3 protein: CASTLWHSPLHF
J gene: TRBJ2-7; V gene: TRBV28; CDR3 protein: CASSTDTFEQYF
J gene: TRBJ2-2; V gene: TRBV7-7; CDR3 protein: CASSKQQGMNTGELFF
J gene: TRBJ2-5; V gene: TRBV2; CDR3 protein: CASSRDRVKETQYF
J gene: TRBJ1-5; V gene: TRBV7-8; CDR3 protein: CASSPPTYGMQPQHF
J gene: TRBJ2-7; V gene: TRBV2; CDR3 protein: CAGGNWRYEQYF
J gene: TRBJ2-2; V gene: TRBV12-3/TRBV12-4; CDR3 protein: CASSLPLAGLNTGELFF
J gene: TRBJ2-1; V gene: TRBV10-3; CDR3 protein: CAIAGRAGGNNEQFF
J gene: TRBJ1-1; V gene: TRBV5-1; CDR3 protein: CASSWGDTEAFF
J gene: TRBJ2-5; V gene: TRBV7-9; CDR3 protein: CASGLYQETQYF
J gene: TRBJ2-3; V gene: TRBV11-3; CDR3 protein: CASSLISTDTQYF
J gene: TRBJ1-3; V gene: TRBV3-1; CDR3 protein: CASRQPLGNTIYF
J gene: TRBJ2-1; V gene: TRBV20-1; CDR3 protein: CSARRGLLGNEQFF
J gene: TRBJ1-2; V gene: TRBV12-3/TRBV12-4; CDR3 protein: CASSFGSRAVVNYGYTF
J gene: TRBJ1-4; V gene: TRBV20-1; CDR3 protein: CSARVSEKLFF
J gene: TRBJ2-5; V gene: TRBV15; CDR3 protein: CATSSPGREQETQYF
J gene: TRBJ1-2; V gene: TRBV11-2; CDR3 protein: CASDSPNYGYTF
J gene: TRBJ2-3; V gene: TRBV3-1; CDR3 protein: CASSGTGTGTQYF
J gene: TRBJ2-2; V gene: TRBV12-5; CDR3 protein: CASGLHRGRTGELFF
J gene: TRBJ1-2; V gene: TRBV7-9; CDR3 protein: CASSPRTDTLNYGYTF
J gene: TRBJ2-1; V gene: TRBV7-9; CDR3 protein: CASSSLAGTYNEQFF
J gene: TRBJ1-5; V gene: TRBV20-1; CDR3 protein: CSATGPHSNQPQHF
J gene: TRBJ1-6; V gene: TRBV5-6; CDR3 protein: CASSRYGDTYNSPLHF
J gene: TRBJ1-4; V gene: TRBV20-1; CDR3 protein: CSARQGVDEKLFF
J gene: TRBJ2-2; V gene: TRBV5-8; CDR3 protein: CASSLYGTGGIGELFF
J gene: TRBJ2-1; V gene: TRBV11-2; CDR3 protein: CASRSDTYNEQFF
J gene: TRBJ2-1; V gene: TRBV7-2; CDR3 protein: CASSLQAGGGNEQFF
J gene: TRBJ1-2; V gene: TRBV20-1; CDR3 protein: CSARETPADPTF
J gene: TRBJ2-7; V gene: TRBV5-1; CDR3 protein: CASSLSAGAVYEQYF
J gene: TRBJ2-3; V gene: TRBV7-2; CDR3 protein: CASPEQNTDTQYF
J gene: TRBJ2-2; V gene: TRBV20-1; CDR3 protein: CSARDVGQPNTGELFF
J gene: TRBJ1-4; V gene: TRBV20-1; CDR3 protein: CSVQAEGKLFF
J gene: TRBJ2-1; V gene: TRBV3-1; CDR3 protein: CASSRGTSGGVYNEQFF
J gene: TRBJ1-1; V gene: TRBV5-6; CDR3 protein: CASSLRRVVENTEAFF
J gene: TRBJ1-1; V gene: TRBV18; CDR3 protein: CASSKGQGHTEAFF
J gene: TRBJ1-6; V gene: TRBV6-1; CDR3 protein: CASSGHTGPLHF
J gene: TRBJ2-2; V gene: TRBV5-1; CDR3 protein: CASSQGGDTGELFF